This T cell receptor (beta chain) was sequenced during a study of T cell changes during pregnancy in multiple sclerosis. CDR1 and CDR2 from the germline V gene are SGHAT and FQDESV (reference sequence). V was clipped by 5 bases and J by 1 base, with 11 bases between them. The CDR3 is made up of 14 amino acids. Clones were read by immunoSEQ multiplex PCR, and TCRdb kept only the in-frame ones, dropping some. In the table there are around 60,000 clones, just under 95% of which are singletons. The origin of this receptor is a female donor with multiple sclerosis, enrolled in a pregnancy study. Source: CD4+ T cells from peripheral blood mononuclear cells, taken before pregnancy. The genes are TRBV11-1 and TRBJ1-1; possible D gene TRBD1, 5 bases. Here the CDR3 reads CASSAGRQNTEAFF. In nucleotides, the CDR3 is TGTGCCAGCAGCGCGGGACGGCAGAACACTGAAGCTTTCTTT.